Each of the 13 T cell receptor beta chains below was sequenced from the same sample in a study of neurological immune-mediated disorders. TCRdb fed the 5' RACE reads into MiXCR, producing one record per CDR3 protein. The sample yields under 100,000 distinct CDR3 sequences, about 4.3% seen once. As for time point: longitudinal time-point 3. Specimen: PBMCs. The receptors here all came from an older woman with multiple sclerosis.

This clonotype appeared many times. J is TRBJ1-5 and V is TRBV5-6, with a weak D call TRBD1 (6 bases). Germline assignment: CDR1 SGHDT and CDR2 YYEEEE. The CDR3 extends over 15 amino acids. Trimming stripped 2 bases from V and 7 bases from J, with 16 bases between. As DNA, the CDR3 is TGTGCCAGCAGCTTACGGGGAGGGGGTAAGCAGCCCCAGCATTTT. Protein sequence: CASSLRGGGKQPQHF.

There are many counts of this clonotype. V gene TRBV5-1 combines with J gene TRBJ1-4; D is perhaps TRBD1 (5 bases). Germline V gene lookup returns CDR1 SGHRS and CDR2 YFSETQ. V gave up 7 bases and J gave up 2 bases, with 15 bases separating them. This CDR3 is 15 amino acids long. CDR3 amino acids: CASGIAGHTNEKLFF. In DNA form, the CDR3 reads TGCGCCAGCGGCATTGCGGGGCACACTAATGAAAAACTGTTTTTT.

The sample holds many counts of this clonotype. This chain links TRBV6-5 with TRBJ2-1; 10 nucleotides agree with TRBD2. The V gene end was trimmed by 6 bases and the J gene end by 7 bases; junction bases not matched to a gene: 12. The CDR3 is made up of 16 amino acids. Germline assignment: CDR1 MNHEY and CDR2 SVGAGI. CDR3 amino acids: CASRFTGTSALNEQFF. The CDR3 DNA reads TGTGCCAGCAGATTCACCGGGACTAGCGCCTTGAATGAGCAGTTCTTC.

This clonotype was recorded many times. The CDR3 nucleotides read TGTGCCAGCAGCACGGACAGGGTTCGTGACGAGCAGTACTTC. Translation: CASSTDRVRDEQYF. This chain joins TRBV7-8 and TRBJ2-7; 8 bases map to TRBD1. Germline CDR1 is SGHVS and CDR2 is FQNEAQ. The CDR3 loop spans 14 amino acids. V trimming: 5 bases; J trimming: 5 bases; junction bases outside the gene matches: 8.

This clonotype was seen only once. V usage is TRBV6-6 and J usage is TRBJ2-7; the D is unclear. Germline CDR1 reads MNHNY; CDR2 reads SVGAGI (reference sequence). Trimming left V 2 bases short and J 6 bases short, with 11 bases between. The CDR3 is 13 amino acids. The CDR3 DNA sequence: TGTGCCAGCAGTTACCAACACGGCTCCGAGCAGTACTTC. It codes for CASSYQHGSEQYF.

This clonotype was counted many times. The CDR3 DNA follows: TGTGCCAGCAGCCAAGGGGGGACCAAGTATGGCTACACCTTC. Translation: CASSQGGTKYGYTF. The gene calls are TRBV3-1 and TRBJ1-2; TRBD1 might be the D (5 bases). Trimming took 1 base from V and 5 from J, leaving 11 bases between them. This CDR3 has 14 amino acids. Germline V CDR1 and CDR2: LGHDT, YNNKEL (reference sequence).

This clonotype was picked up many times. The CDR3 loop is CASSPKGGEAFF. The DNA of the CDR3 is TGTGCCAGCAGCCCCAAGGGGGGTGAGGCTTTCTTT. The chain has TRBV27 and TRBJ1-1; perhaps TRBD1 as D (6 bases). The germline gives CDR1 MNHEY, CDR2 SMNVEV (reference sequence). The CDR3 consists of 12 residues. The germline V and J ends were trimmed by 6 bases and 11 bases, with 16 bases remaining between them.

This clonotype was recorded many times. The chain links TRBV5-1 to TRBJ2-7; 7 bases map to TRBD1. The CDR3 is 19 amino acids. Losses at the gene ends were 0 bases for V and 0 bases for J; bases not matched to a gene: 15. The germline gives CDR1 SGHRS, CDR2 YFSETQ. CDR3 DNA: TGCGCCAGCAGCTTGGCCTTACAGGGGATTGGCCGGGGCTCCTACGAGCAGTACTTC. This sequence encodes CASSLALQGIGRGSYEQYF.

This clonotype was counted ten times or more. CDR3 residues: CASSWGQGPYEQYF. The CDR3 DNA reads TGCGCCAGCAGCTGGGGACAGGGGCCCTACGAGCAGTACTTC. This chain uses TRBV5-1 with TRBJ2-7; 10 nucleotides match TRBD1. The V and J ends lost 3 bases and 2 bases, in that order; junction bases with no gene match: 2. This CDR3 region has 14 residues. The V gene's germline CDR1 is SGHRS and CDR2 YFSETQ.

This clonotype was found many times. This chain joins TRBV6-6 and TRBJ2-7; 9 bases are shared with TRBD1. The J segment lost 4 bases and the V segment lost 6 bases, leaving 4 bases of the junction unmatched. The CDR3 runs to 13 residues. CDR1 is MNHNY and CDR2 is SVGAGI in the germline V gene (reference sequence). CDR3 sequence: CASRGQGVYEQYF. As DNA, the CDR3 is TGTGCCAGCAGGGGACAGGGAGTTTACGAGCAGTACTTC.

In its sample, this clonotype was seen many times. The chain couples TRBV5-1 to TRBJ2-5; D uncertain. The V end was cut by 4 bases, the J end by 5 bases, with 12 bases between. Germline loops: CDR1 SGHRS, CDR2 YFSETQ. The CDR3 is 13 amino acids. CDR3 DNA: TGCGCCAGCAGCATGGGCGATCGGGAGACCCAGTACTTC. Its translation: CASSMGDRETQYF.

This clonotype was counted ten times or more. V is TRBV5-5 and J is TRBJ2-3; possibly TRBD2 for D (6 bases). Germline V gene data show CDR1 as SGHKS and CDR2 as YYEKEE (reference sequence). This CDR3 region has 13 residues. Trimming stripped 4 bases from V and 13 bases from J, with 19 bases between. CDR3 loop: CASSPMILWEEYF. The CDR3 DNA sequence: TGTGCCAGCAGCCCCATGATCCTTTGGGAGGAGTATTTT. The full variable domain, rest sourced from reference TRBV5-5 and TRBJ2-3, is DAGVTQSPTHLIKTRGQQVTLRCSPISGHKSVSWYQQVLGQGPQFIFQYYEKEERGRGNFPDRFSARQFPNYSSELNVNALLLGDSALYLCASSPMILWEEYFGPGTRLTVL.

This clonotype was seen at least ten times. This chain connects TRBV29-1 to TRBJ1-5, with 9 bases identical to TRBD1. Germline assignment: CDR1 SQVTM and CDR2 ANQGSEA. V trimming: 6 bases; J trimming: 0 bases; junction bases outside the gene matches: 3. This CDR3 region has 14 residues. The CDR3 region has the DNA TGCAGCGTGGGGACAGGGAATAGCAATCAGCCCCAGCATTTT. Translated, it gives CSVGTGNSNQPQHF. The whole variable domain, filled in from reference TRBV29-1 and TRBJ1-5, reads SAVISQKPSRDICQRGTSLTIQCQVDSQVTMMFWYRQQPGQSLTLIATANQGSEATYESGFVIDKFPISRPNLTFSTLTVSNMSPEDSSIYLCSVGTGNSNQPQHFGDGTRLSIL.